The present T cell receptor beta chain was sequenced within a study of blood T cell repertoires in COVID-19. V was trimmed by 4 bases and J by 0 bases, leaving 8 bases between them. Germline lookup yields CDR1 SGHRS and CDR2 YFSETQ. The CDR3 is 15 amino acids. The method was immunoSEQ multiplex PCR; TCRdb's version includes in-frame clones alone and lacks a portion of them. Of approximately 240,000 clones in the sample, 87% were seen once. Sequenced input: peripheral blood. This clonotype was obtained from a woman under 30 who had recovered from COVID-19. The rearrangement links TRBV5-1 to TRBJ2-6, with D tentatively TRBD1 (5 bases). This CDR3 reads CASSAQGSGANVLTF. In DNA, the CDR3 is TGCGCCAGCAGCGCTCAGGGCTCTGGGGCCAACGTCCTGACTTTC.